Here is one T cell receptor (beta chain) with its context. Its antigen remains unknown. The assay was immunoSEQ multiplex PCR, and TCRdb's table has in-frame clones only and misses some. Of approximately 650,000 clones in the sample, 95% were seen once. These data are taken from a study of shared clonotypes between healthy human individuals. Overall study context: The donor pool was made up of two women and three men aged 18 to 49. Study observations and caveats: A handful of donors had 5% to 6% of their naive CD4 clonotypes in common. Read depth was anticipated to influence clonotype sharing among donors.

Germline CDR1 reads SGHDT; CDR2 reads YYEEEE. CDR3 length: 14 residues. CD45RO-negative, CCR7-positively selected cells formed the naive CD8 fraction, excluding terminally differentiated effector memory CD45RA+ cells. V is TRBV5-6 and J is TRBJ2-5, with 8 positions matching TRBD2. The J call is in doubt because the DNA end fits TRBJ2-7 better. This clonotype was sampled from a woman in her twenties or thirties in good health. Sequencing input: naive CD8+ T cells sorted from blood. In DNA, the CDR3 is TGTGCCAGCAGCTTGAGACTAGCGTCCCACGAGCAGTACTTC. Protein product: CASSLRLASHEQYF.